These 32 T cell receptor beta chains came from one sample sequenced in a study of a mutant IDH1 vaccine in newly diagnosed glioma (dated by TCRdb to the early 2020s). Their specific antigens are unknown. Interpreted using the paper, the time point label stands for: week 11, during vaccination. Each vaccine dose was 300 ug of a 20-mer mutant IDH1 peptide in Montanide, given subcutaneously with topical imiquimod. The library was prepared using the immunoSEQ multiplex PCR assay. TCRdb mirrors the immuneACCESS table, restricted to in-frame sequences. Some clones are absent from its copies; in checked studies, under half trace to an unresolved V gene, and the reason for the others is unknown. The sample profile shows about 40,000 clones; 84% of them were found once. The biggest ten clones account for about 2.2% of the sample. The material sequenced was PBMCs, taken from a glioma patient whose treatment included an IDH1 peptide vaccine. The source is a man aged 35-49 years with glioma.

With respect to this clone: One end of the junction is discordant with germline, which a read error may explain. V is TRBV5-1 and J is TRBJ1-3, with TRBD1 matching 7 bases. The CDR3 is made up of 17 amino acids. Germline V lookup: CDR1 SGHRS, CDR2 YFSETQ. CDR3 coding DNA: TGCGCCAGCAGCTCACACCGACCCGGGTCAGGGGGAAGCACCATATATTTT. Translated: CASSSHRPGSGGSTIYF.

The CDR3 bases are TGTGCCAGCAGCCTGGGAGCACAGTATGCGCAGTATTTT. This gives the protein CASSLGAQYAQYF. This sequence joins TRBV5-6 and TRBJ2-3, with D maybe TRBD2 (5 bases). Germline loops: CDR1 SGHDT, CDR2 YYEEEE. Trimming left V 4 bases short and J 10 bases short, with 16 bases between. This CDR3 contains 13 residues.

This chain links TRBV5-4 with TRBJ2-3; D ambiguous. The V end lost 6 bases, the J end lost 1 base, and 15 bases lay between the germline ends. The CDR3 has 15 residues. CDR1 is SGHNT and CDR2 is YYREEE in the germline V gene (reference sequence). CDR3 coding DNA: TGTGCCAGCACCCATCAGGATCCCCGCACAGATACGCAGTATTTT. This gives the protein CASTHQDPRTDTQYF.

The chain is built from TRBV18 and TRBJ2-1; D is unresolved. V lost 3 bases, J lost 8 bases, and 29 bases lay in between. Germline V CDR1 and CDR2: KGHSH, LQKENI. This CDR3 has 19 residues. The CDR3: CASSPQSTPDNTLAHEQFF. In DNA form, the CDR3 reads TGTGCCAGCTCACCCCAAAGCACCCCAGACAATACCCTTGCCCATGAGCAGTTCTTC.

The genes are TRBV5-6 and TRBJ2-7, with D maybe TRBD1 (5 bases). Per the germline V gene, CDR1 is SGHDT and CDR2 is YYEEEE. This CDR3 contains 15 residues. V gave up 1 base and J gave up 6 bases, with 17 bases separating them. As DNA, the CDR3 is TGTGCCAGCAGCTTGCAAGGGGCCTCCCGGCCCGAGCAGTACTTC. Protein: CASSLQGASRPEQYF. The variable domain in full, with the rest retrieved from reference TRBV5-6 and TRBJ2-7, is DAGVTQSPTHLIKTRGQQVTLRCSPKSGHDTVSWYQQALGQGPQFIFQYYEEEERQRGNFPDRFSGHQFPNYSSELNVNALLLGDSALYLCASSLQGASRPEQYFGPGTRLTVT.

The chain combines TRBV5-4 with TRBJ2-7; D unresolved. The germline V gene encodes CDR1 SGHNT and CDR2 YYREEE (reference sequence). The CDR3 runs to 14 residues. V was pared by 2 bases and J by 2 bases, with 11 bases between. CDR3 bases: TGTGCCAGCAGCTTTTCCGGCTCTCCCTACGAGCAGTACTTC. Its translation is CASSFSGSPYEQYF.

The J gene is TRBJ2-2, the V gene TRBV18, with D possibly being TRBD1 (6 bases). The germline CDR1 and CDR2 sequences are KGHSH and LQKENI. This CDR3 is 13 amino acids long. Trimming stripped 3 bases from V and 8 bases from J, with 10 bases between. The CDR3 sequence is CASSPDSVGELFF. In nucleotides, the CDR3 is TGTGCCAGCTCACCGGACAGTGTGGGGGAGCTGTTTTTT.

A single count supports this clone. The CDR3 DNA is TGTGCCAGCAGCCCCAATGGACAGGGTGGCTACACCTTC. Translating it yields CASSPNGQGGYTF. V usage is TRBV7-3 and J usage is TRBJ1-2; 8 bases agree with TRBD1. The CDR3 extends over 13 amino acids. The germline CDR1 and CDR2 sequences are SGHTA and FQGTGA. Trimming removed 5 bases from V and 7 bases from J; junction bases left unmatched: 6.

The chain combines TRBV4-2 with TRBJ2-7, with D unresolved. CDR3 length: 13 residues. The V gene lost 0 bases and the J gene lost 4 bases, with 7 bases spanning the gap. The germline V gene encodes CDR1 LGHNA and CDR2 YNFKEQ. In DNA form, the CDR3 reads TGTGCCAGCAGCCAAGATCGTGAGTACGAGCAGTACTTC. As protein: CASSQDREYEQYF.

The chain carries TRBV5-1 and TRBJ2-7; 7 bases agree with TRBD1. Germline V CDR1 and CDR2: SGHRS, YFSETQ. The CDR3 totals 14 residues. Trimming took 3 bases from V and 5 from J; bases not matched to a gene: 8. In nucleotides, the CDR3 is TGCGCCAGCAGCTCCGAACAGGGGTTCAACGAGCAGTACTTC. Amino acids: CASSSEQGFNEQYF.

The rearrangement joins TRBV7-2 to TRBJ1-5; D is unresolved. Looked up from germline, CDR1 is SGHTA and CDR2 is FQGNSA. The V gene lost 1 base and the J gene lost 4 bases, with 8 bases spanning the gap. The CDR3 is 14 amino acids. In DNA form, the CDR3 reads TGTGCCAGCAGCTTAGGGGTAAATAATCAGCCCCAGCATTTT. Encoded protein: CASSLGVNNQPQHF. Full variable domain (missing parts from reference TRBV7-2 and TRBJ1-5): GAGVSQSPSNKVTEKGKDVELRCDPISGHTALYWYRQSLGQGLEFLIYFQGNSAPDKSGLPSDRFSAERTGGSVSTLTIQRTQQEDSAVYLCASSLGVNNQPQHFGDGTRLSIL.

CDR3 DNA: TGTGCCAGCAGCCCAGTCCTGGCTAGGGGCGAGACCCAGTACTTC. This encodes CASSPVLARGETQYF. This chain links TRBV7-2 with TRBJ2-5, with D perhaps TRBD1 (5 bases). Germline V gives CDR1 SGHTA, CDR2 FQGNSA. V was pared by 5 bases and J by 5 bases, with 18 bases between. The CDR3 covers 15 residues.

This chain links TRBV2 with TRBJ2-7; 8 nucleotides match TRBD2. This CDR3 region has 17 residues. From germline, CDR1 is SNHLY and CDR2 FYNNEI. The V gene end was trimmed by 2 bases and the J gene end by 4 bases; junction bases not matched to a gene: 13. This CDR3 reads CASSESVGLAVGYEQYF. CDR3 bases: TGTGCCAGCAGTGAATCGGTAGGACTAGCAGTAGGATACGAGCAGTACTTC.

V usage is TRBV18 and J usage is TRBJ1-1; D call uncertain. The V gene's germline CDR1 is KGHSH and CDR2 LQKENI. The CDR3 has 14 residues. V lost 3 bases to trimming and J lost 1 base, with 9 bases between them. The CDR3 protein is CASSPPDTNTEAFF. CDR3 bases: TGTGCCAGCTCACCCCCCGATACGAACACTGAAGCTTTCTTT. Drawing the rest from reference TRBV18 and TRBJ1-1, the complete variable domain is NAGVMQNPRHLVRRRGQEARLRCSPMKGHSHVYWYRQLPEEGLKFMVYLQKENIIDESGMPKERFSAEFPKEGPSILRIQQVVRGDSAAYFCASSPPDTNTEAFFGQGTRLTVV.

The V gene is TRBV4-2, the J gene TRBJ1-4; the D gene is possibly TRBD1 (6 bases). Trimming removed 4 bases at V and 1 base at J, with 22 bases between. CDR3 length: 19 amino acids. The germline V gene has CDR1 LGHNA and CDR2 YNFKEQ. The CDR3 DNA follows: TGTGCCAGCAGCCCATCGCTTATCAGGGGTCAGGGAACTAATGAAAAACTGTTTTTT. Protein: CASSPSLIRGQGTNEKLFF.

The chain is built from TRBV2 and TRBJ2-1, with 14 bases aligning to TRBD2. Germline V gives CDR1 SNHLY, CDR2 FYNNEI. CDR3 size: 18 residues. Trimming cost V 2 bases and J 7 bases; bases outside gene matches: 10. As DNA, the CDR3 is TGTGCCAGCAGTGAATTGACTAGCGGGAGGGCCAGCCTAAATGAGCAGTTCTTC. Amino acid sequence: CASSELTSGRASLNEQFF.

In this sample, this clone turned up once. The J gene is TRBJ2-1, the V gene TRBV12-5, with a tentative D call TRBD2 (6 bases). CDR3 length equals 15 residues. V lost 7 bases to trimming and J lost 8 bases, with 21 bases between them. Germline-derived CDR1 and CDR2 are LGHNT and FRNRAP. The CDR3 is CASDLGLTGEDEQFF. The CDR3 DNA is TGTGCTAGTGACCTCGGACTGACCGGGGAGGATGAGCAGTTCTTC.

The chain's CDR3 is CATSTPGTGDLRPQHF. DNA for the CDR3: TGTGCCACCAGCACCCCCGGGACAGGGGATTTGCGGCCCCAGCATTTT. The chain joins TRBV15 to TRBJ1-5; TRBD1 matches at 10 bases. The germline V gene has CDR1 LNHNV and CDR2 YYDKDF (reference sequence). V shed 4 bases, J shed 9 bases, and the junction held 12 bases outside the gene matches. CDR3 length equals 16 residues.

This chain connects TRBV11-2 to TRBJ2-3; D might be TRBD2 (6 bases). V was shortened by 4 bases and J by 0 bases, with 14 bases between the two germline ends. The CDR3 has 16 amino acids. The germline gives CDR1 SGHAT, CDR2 FQNNGV. Here the CDR3 reads CASSSGLGTSTDTQYF. For the CDR3, the DNA is TGTGCCAGCAGCTCCGGGTTGGGGACTAGCACAGATACGCAGTATTTT.

The chain employs TRBV12-5 and TRBJ1-1, with no clear D. The V end was cut by 4 bases, the J end by 1 base, with 4 bases between. The CDR3 sequence is 12 residues long. Germline V gives CDR1 LGHNT, CDR2 FRNRAP. The CDR3 DNA reads as TGTGCTAGTGGTTACGGGAACACTGAAGCTTTCTTT. Its translation is CASGYGNTEAFF.

V usage is TRBV5-1 and J usage is TRBJ2-7; 8 bases align to TRBD1. The V segment lost 4 bases and the J segment 5 bases; nucleotides outside the gene matches: 14. Per germline, CDR1 SGHRS and CDR2 YFSETQ. This CDR3 is built from 16 residues. The CDR3 DNA follows: TGCGCCAGCAGCATTACCTCTTGGACAGGGCTCCACGAGCAGTACTTC. Amino acid sequence: CASSITSWTGLHEQYF.

The rearrangement links TRBV11-1 to TRBJ2-1, with 7 bases aligning to TRBD1. CDR1 is SGHAT, CDR2 FQDESV, per germline (reference sequence). This CDR3 contains 13 residues. V lost 4 bases, J lost 5 bases, and 2 bases stayed unmatched. The CDR3 DNA reads TGTGCCAGCAGCTCGGGACAGCACAATGAGCAGTTCTTC. This translates into CASSSGQHNEQFF.

This chain uses TRBV28 with TRBJ2-7; 9 nucleotides align to TRBD1. J gave up 4 bases and V 3 bases, and 13 bases lay outside the gene matches. The CDR3 runs to 17 residues. Per the germline V gene, CDR1 is MDHEN and CDR2 is SYDVKM. The CDR3 region is CASSFSSRTGARYEQYF. CDR3 in DNA: TGTGCCAGCAGTTTTTCCTCCCGGACAGGGGCCCGATACGAGCAGTACTTC.

V usage is TRBV7-2 and J usage is TRBJ2-7; TRBD2 aligns across 8 bases. The CDR3 contains 14 residues. V lost 7 bases and J lost 2; bases outside the gene matches: 7. Germline V gene data show CDR1 as SGHTA and CDR2 as FQGNSA. The CDR3 sequence is CASTQLREAYEQYF. The CDR3 DNA follows: TGTGCCAGCACCCAGCTGCGGGAGGCCTACGAGCAGTACTTC.

CDR3 sequence reads: CASSFNYAADYEQYF. In nucleotides, the CDR3 is TGTGCCAGCAGCTTTAACTACGCAGCTGACTACGAGCAGTACTTC. The V gene is TRBV9, the J gene TRBJ2-7; D is unclear. Looked up from germline, CDR1 is SGDLS and CDR2 is YYNGEE. This CDR3 spans 15 amino acids. Trimming left V 4 bases short and J 3 bases short, with 17 bases between.

The chain couples TRBV10-3 to TRBJ1-1, with D possibly matching TRBD1 (5 bases). V was trimmed by 6 bases and J by 7 bases, leaving 21 bases between them. CDR3 length equals 15 residues. In germline, CDR1 is ENHRY, CDR2 SYGVKD. The CDR3 protein is CAISLGPGGTFEAFF. DNA for the CDR3: TGTGCCATCAGCCTTGGACCCGGGGGGACCTTTGAAGCTTTCTTT.

The chain's CDR3 is CATSREGRGGAFEQFF. The CDR3 coding sequence is TGTGCCACCAGCAGAGAAGGTAGAGGGGGTGCGTTTGAGCAGTTCTTC. The chain links TRBV15 to TRBJ2-1; a possible D gene is TRBD1 (6 bases). CDR1 and CDR2 from the germline V gene are LNHNV and YYDKDF (reference sequence). The ends were cut back, 0 bases at V and 9 bases at J, with 18 bases in the middle. This CDR3 comprises 16 residues.

The chain joins TRBV2 to TRBJ2-7, with D perhaps matching TRBD1 (5 bases). Germline CDR1 and CDR2: SNHLY and FYNNEI. V was pared by 6 bases and J by 3 bases, with 6 bases between. The CDR3 spans 11 residues. The CDR3 reads CASRGLYEQYF. CDR3 DNA sequence: TGTGCCAGCAGGGGGCTCTACGAGCAGTACTTC.

The rearrangement joins TRBV19 to TRBJ2-1; TRBD2 matches 7 bases. CDR1 is LNHDA, CDR2 SQIVND, per germline (reference sequence). This CDR3 is built from 16 residues. The trim removed 3 bases at V and 8 bases at J, leaving 13 bases unmatched. Written as DNA, the CDR3 is TGTGCCAGTAGTATGGGGTGGGGCGGGAGTAGGTATGAGCAGTTCTTC. Its protein product is CASSMGWGGSRYEQFF.

V usage is TRBV2 and J usage is TRBJ2-7; TRBD1 is a possible D gene (6 bases). CDR1 is SNHLY and CDR2 is FYNNEI in the germline V gene. Trimming stripped 2 bases from V and 2 bases from J, with 10 bases between. CDR3 length: 14 residues. Written as DNA, the CDR3 is TGTGCCAGCAGTGAACAGGGGTCCGCCTACGAGCAGTACTTC. Translated: CASSEQGSAYEQYF.

Written as DNA, the CDR3 is TGCAGCGTGGGGACAGGGTCGGAGACCCAGTACTTC. As protein: CSVGTGSETQYF. This chain connects TRBV29-1 to TRBJ2-5; 9 nucleotides line up with TRBD1. V shed 6 bases, J shed 5 bases, and the junction held 4 bases outside the gene matches. CDR1 is SQVTM, CDR2 ANQGSEA, per germline. The CDR3 runs to 12 residues.

This clone was counted only a few times. The chain uses TRBV7-6 and TRBJ2-7; TRBD1 aligns across 9 bases. From germline, CDR1 is SGHVS and CDR2 FNYEAQ. V was pared by 0 bases and J by 3 bases, with 3 bases of the junction left unmatched. This CDR3 is 15 amino acids long. The CDR3 spells CASSLALTGGYEQYF. The CDR3 bases are TGTGCCAGCAGCTTAGCGCTGACAGGGGGCTACGAGCAGTACTTC.